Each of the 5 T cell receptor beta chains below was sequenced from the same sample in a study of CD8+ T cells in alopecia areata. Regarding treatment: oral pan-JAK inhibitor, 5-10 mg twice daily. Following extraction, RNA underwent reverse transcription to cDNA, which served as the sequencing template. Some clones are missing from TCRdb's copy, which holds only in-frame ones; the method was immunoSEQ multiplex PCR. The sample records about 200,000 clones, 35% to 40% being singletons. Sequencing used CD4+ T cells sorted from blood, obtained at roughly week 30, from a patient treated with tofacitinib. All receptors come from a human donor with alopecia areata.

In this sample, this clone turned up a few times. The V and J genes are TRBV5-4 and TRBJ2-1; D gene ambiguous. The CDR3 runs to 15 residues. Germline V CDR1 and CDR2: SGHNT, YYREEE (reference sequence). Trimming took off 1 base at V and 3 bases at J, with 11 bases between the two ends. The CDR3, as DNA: TGTGCCAGCAGCTTGTGGCAGGAGCTCTACAATGAGCAGTTCTTC. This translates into CASSLWQELYNEQFF. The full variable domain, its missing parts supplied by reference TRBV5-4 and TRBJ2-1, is ETGVTQSPTHLIKTRGQQVTLRCSSQSGHNTVSWYQQALGQGPQFIFQYYREEENGRGNFPPRFSGLQFPNYSSELNVNALELDDSALYLCASSLWQELYNEQFFGPGTRLTVL.

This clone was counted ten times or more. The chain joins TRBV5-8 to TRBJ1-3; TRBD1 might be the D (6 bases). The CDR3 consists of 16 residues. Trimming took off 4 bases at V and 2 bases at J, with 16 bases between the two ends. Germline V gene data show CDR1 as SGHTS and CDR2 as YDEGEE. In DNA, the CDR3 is TGTGCCAGCAGCCCCGGACAGAGGACGGCTGGAAACACCATATATTTT. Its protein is CASSPGQRTAGNTIYF.

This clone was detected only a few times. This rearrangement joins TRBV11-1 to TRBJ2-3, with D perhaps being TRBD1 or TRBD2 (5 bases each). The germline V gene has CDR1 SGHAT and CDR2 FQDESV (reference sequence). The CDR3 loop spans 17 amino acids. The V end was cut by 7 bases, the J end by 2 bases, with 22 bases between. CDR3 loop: CASTPRRDDHSTDTQYF. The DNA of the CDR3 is TGTGCCAGCACGCCTAGAAGGGACGATCATTCCACAGATACGCAGTATTTT.

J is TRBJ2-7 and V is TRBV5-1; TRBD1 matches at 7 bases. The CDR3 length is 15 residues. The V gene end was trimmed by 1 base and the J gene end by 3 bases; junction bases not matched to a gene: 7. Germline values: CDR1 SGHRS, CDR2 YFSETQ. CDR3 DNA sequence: TGCGCCAGCAGCTTGTCACAGGGGTCTTACTACGAGCAGTACTTC. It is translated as CASSLSQGSYYEQYF.

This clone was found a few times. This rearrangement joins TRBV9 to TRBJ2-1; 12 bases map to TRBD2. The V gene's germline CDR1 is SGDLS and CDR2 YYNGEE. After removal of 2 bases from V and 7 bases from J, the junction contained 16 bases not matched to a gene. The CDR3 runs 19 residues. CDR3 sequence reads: CASSVGTGLLAGGRNEQFF. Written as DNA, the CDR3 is TGTGCCAGCAGCGTGGGAACCGGTTTGCTAGCGGGAGGGAGGAATGAGCAGTTCTTC.